This TCR beta chain was documented in a study of long-term antiretroviral therapy in people with HIV. Study background: The earliest samples came about a decade before the 2015 immediate-ART recommendation. Study outcomes and limitations: The repertoire was dominated at all time points by clones expanded before ART.

No donor had fewer than one pre-ART PBMC sample or fewer than two post-ART PBMC samples. Survey-level immunoSEQ v3.0 assays were run. Sequencing aimed at roughly 40,000-50,000 T-cell genomes per sample. Method: immunoSEQ multiplex PCR; TCRdb's copy keeps in-frame clones and lacks some. The table includes 27,000 or so clones, more than 75% detected once. As for this clone: Its antigen is not known.

The sample was unsorted PBMCs, taken 2.9 years after starting antiretroviral therapy. The clonotype was recovered from a man aged 45 to 65 with HIV.

DNA of the CDR3: TGTGCCAGCAGCTTATGGACGGAGGAGACCCAGTACTTC. This gives the protein CASSLWTEETQYF. The genes are TRBV7-6 and TRBJ2-5; no firm D call. Deletions cut 2 bases from V and 5 bases from J, with 9 bases between. CDR3 length equals 13 residues. The V gene's germline CDR1 is SGHVS and CDR2 FNYEAQ.